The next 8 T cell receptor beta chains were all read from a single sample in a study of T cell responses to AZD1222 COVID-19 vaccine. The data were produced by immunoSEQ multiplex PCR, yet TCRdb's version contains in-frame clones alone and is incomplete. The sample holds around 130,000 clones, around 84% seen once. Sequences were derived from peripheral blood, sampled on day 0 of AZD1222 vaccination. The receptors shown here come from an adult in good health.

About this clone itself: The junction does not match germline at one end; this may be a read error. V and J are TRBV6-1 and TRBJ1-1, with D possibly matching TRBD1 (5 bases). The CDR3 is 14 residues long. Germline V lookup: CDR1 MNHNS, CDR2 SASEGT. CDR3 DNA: TGTGCCAGCAGGGAAGTCATCCAGGGCACTGAAGCTTTCTTT. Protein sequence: CASREVIQGTEAFF.

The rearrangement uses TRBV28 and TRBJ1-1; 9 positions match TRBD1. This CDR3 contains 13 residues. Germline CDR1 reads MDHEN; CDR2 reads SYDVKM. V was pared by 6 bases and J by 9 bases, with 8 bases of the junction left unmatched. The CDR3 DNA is TGTGCCAGCAGACTTAGCCACAGGGGGCAAGCTTTCTTT. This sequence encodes CASRLSHRGQAFF. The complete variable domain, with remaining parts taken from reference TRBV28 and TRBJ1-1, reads DVKVTQSSRYLVKRTGEKVFLECVQDMDHENMFWYRQDPGLGLRLIYFSYDVKMKEKGDIPEGYSVSREKKERFSLILESASTNQTSMYLCASRLSHRGQAFFGQGTRLTVV.

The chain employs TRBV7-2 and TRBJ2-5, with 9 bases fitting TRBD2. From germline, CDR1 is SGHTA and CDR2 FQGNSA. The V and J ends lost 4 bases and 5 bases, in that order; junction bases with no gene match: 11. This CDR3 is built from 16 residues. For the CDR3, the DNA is TGTGCCAGCAGCTCCCGAGGCGGGAGGGCCGGGGAGACCCAGTACTTC. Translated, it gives CASSSRGGRAGETQYF.

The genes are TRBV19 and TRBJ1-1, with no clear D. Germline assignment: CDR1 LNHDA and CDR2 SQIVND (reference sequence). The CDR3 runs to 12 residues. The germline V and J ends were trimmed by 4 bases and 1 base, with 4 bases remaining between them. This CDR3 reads CASSNRNTEAFF. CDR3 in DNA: TGTGCCAGTAGTAATCGGAACACTGAAGCTTTCTTT.

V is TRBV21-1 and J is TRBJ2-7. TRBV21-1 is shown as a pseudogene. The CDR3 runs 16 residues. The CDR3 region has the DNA TGTGCCAGCAGCCCCTTTAGGGCCGGGCCAACCTACGAGCAGTACTTC. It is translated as CASSPFRAGPTYEQYF.

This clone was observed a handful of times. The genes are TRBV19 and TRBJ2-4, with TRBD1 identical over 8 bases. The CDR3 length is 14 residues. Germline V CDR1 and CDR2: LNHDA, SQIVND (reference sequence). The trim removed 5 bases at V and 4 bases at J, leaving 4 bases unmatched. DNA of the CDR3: TGTGCCAGTAGTCGGACAGGGCAAAAAAACATTCAGTACTTC. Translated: CASSRTGQKNIQYF.

The CDR3 here is CASSQIAGDTGELFF. In DNA, the CDR3 is TGTGCCAGCAGCCAGATCGCAGGGGACACCGGGGAGCTGTTTTTT. The chain links TRBV6-2 or TRBV6-3 to TRBJ2-2; possible D gene TRBD1, 6 bases. This CDR3 region has 15 residues. V lost 6 bases and J lost 3, with 14 bases in between. In germline, CDR1 is MNHEY, CDR2 SVGEGT.

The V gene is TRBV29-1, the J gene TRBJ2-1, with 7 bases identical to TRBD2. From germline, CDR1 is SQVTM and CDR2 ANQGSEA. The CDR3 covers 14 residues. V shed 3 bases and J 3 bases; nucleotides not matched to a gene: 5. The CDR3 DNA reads TGCAGCGTTGATGGCGGGAGTTACTACAATGAGCAGTTCTTC. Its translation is CSVDGGSYYNEQFF.